The clone carrying this T cell receptor (beta chain) was seen many times. Its antigen remains unknown. One entry per CDR3 protein, called by TCRdb with MiXCR from the multiplex PCR reads. The table has 83,000 or so distinct CDR3 sequences, roughly a fifth seen once. This entry comes from a study of breast tumors, draining lymph nodes, adjacent tissues. Notes on the study in general: Tumor TCR diversity was below lymph nodes but above nontumor tissue. Findings are consistent with lymph node origin and intratumoral expansion of most tumor T cells. The lymph node origin of tumor T cells was framed as consistent with a hypothesis, not demonstrated.

Samples came from axillary lymph nodes draining the breast cancer. This CDR3 comprises 12 residues. Germline CDR1 reads SEHNR; CDR2 reads FQNEAQ (reference sequence). Trimming took off 3 bases at V and 11 bases at J, with 11 bases between the two ends. The sample comprised axillary lymph node tissue. The source is a female donor with breast cancer. Some clones in this sample may be carry-over from other donors' samples. The rearrangement links TRBV7-9 to TRBJ2-1, with D perhaps assigned TRBD1 or TRBD2 (5 bases each). The CDR3: CASSFVGAQQFF. In DNA, the CDR3 is TGTGCCAGCAGCTTTGTCGGGGCCCAGCAGTTCTTC.